This T cell receptor (beta chain) originates from a study of blood T cell repertoires in COVID-19. Per the original methods: Reference gene primer amplification gave nucleated cell count estimates. The method was immunoSEQ multiplex PCR; TCRdb's version includes in-frame clones alone and lacks a portion of them. That table is the source of V, J and clone size, and D and trimming were worked out from the DNA. Here the sample spans 250,000 to 400,000 clones, approximately 89% being singletons. Germline CDR1 reads KGHSH; CDR2 reads LQKENI. V lost 5 bases, J lost 4 bases, and 11 bases lay in between. The CDR3 consists of 13 residues.

Material for sequencing was peripheral blood. The J gene is TRBJ1-1, the V gene TRBV18; D possibly corresponds to TRBD1 (6 bases). The clonotype comes from a woman in her 30s with COVID-19, enrolled during active disease. CDR3 amino acids: CASSETGTTEAFF. CDR3 DNA sequence: TGTGCCAGCTCAGAGACAGGAACCACTGAAGCTTTCTTT.